The next 8 T cell receptor beta chains were all read from a single sample in a study of T cell responses to AZD1222 COVID-19 vaccine (dated by TCRdb to the early 2020s). Library creation used the immunoSEQ multiplex PCR assay. TCRdb provides this immuneACCESS table in a form limited to in-frame rearrangements. Some clones are lacking; in checked studies, under half of them reflect an unresolved V gene, and why the rest are absent is not known. For this sample there are fewer than 200,000 clones; about 92% appear just once. The top ten hold around 4% of the sample. Read against the paper, the sample's time point label means: baseline before first vaccination. In the paper's terms, the treatment or condition label means: meningococcal conjugate vaccine given as trial control. The sequencing here drew on peripheral blood, taken on day 0 of MenACWY control vaccination. Every receptor here comes from an adult in good health.

The chain links TRBV19 to TRBJ1-5, with a possible D match to TRBD1 (5 bases). CDR1 and CDR2 (germline): LNHDA, SQIVND (reference sequence). This CDR3 has 16 residues. V shed 3 bases and J shed 0 bases, with 12 bases lying between them. The CDR3 DNA follows: TGTGCCAGTAGTATCCGGGGCAGGACTAGCAATCAGCCCCAGCATTTT. Its translation: CASSIRGRTSNQPQHF.

The rearrangement joins TRBV19 to TRBJ2-3; D remains ambiguous. This CDR3 has 13 residues. CDR1 LNHDA and CDR2 SQIVND come from the germline V gene (reference sequence). The V and J ends lost 3 bases and 6 bases respectively, with 10 bases between them. CDR3 DNA sequence: TGTGCCAGTAGTATGCTACGAACGGATACGCAGTATTTT. Amino acid sequence: CASSMLRTDTQYF.

This chain links TRBV27 with TRBJ1-4; D possibly corresponds to TRBD1 (5 bases). The germline V gene encodes CDR1 MNHEY and CDR2 SMNVEV (reference sequence). The V and J ends lost 5 bases and 10 bases respectively, with 17 bases between them. CDR3 length: 14 residues. CDR3 sequence: CASSPWDRTGKLFF. Written as DNA, the CDR3 is TGTGCCAGCAGTCCGTGGGACCGCACTGGAAAACTGTTTTTT. Full variable domain (missing parts from reference TRBV27 and TRBJ1-4): EAQVTQNPRYLITVTGKKLTVTCSQNMNHEYMSWYRQDPGLGLRQIYYSMNVEVTDKGDVPEGYKVSRKEKRNFPLILESPSPNQTSLYFCASSPWDRTGKLFFGSGTQLSVL.

The J gene is TRBJ1-6, the V gene TRBV30; D is ambiguous. The V gene lost 5 bases and the J gene lost 9 bases, with 20 bases spanning the gap. Germline V gives CDR1 GTSNPN, CDR2 SVGIG (reference sequence). The CDR3 extends over 15 amino acids. CDR3 in amino acids: CAWAHGRVVPSPLHF. The CDR3 nucleotides read TGTGCCTGGGCCCACGGAAGGGTCGTGCCTTCACCCCTCCACTTT.

This sequence joins TRBV3-1 (or the pseudogene TRBV3-2) and TRBJ1-3, with D maybe TRBD1 (5 bases). CDR1 and CDR2 from the germline V gene are LGHDT and YNNKEL (reference sequence). Trimming left V 6 bases short and J 0 bases short, with 18 bases between. The CDR3 has 17 residues. In nucleotides, the CDR3 is TGTGCCAGCAGACCTCGGGCAGGGCGTTTCTCTGGAAACACCATATATTTT. Translation gives CASRPRAGRFSGNTIYF.

This chain uses TRBV15 with TRBJ1-2; no firm D call. CDR3 size: 14 residues. Germline lookup yields CDR1 LNHNV and CDR2 YYDKDF (reference sequence). Deletions cut 5 bases from V and 4 bases from J, with 14 bases between. In nucleotides, the CDR3 is TGTGCCACCAGCTCATTTTCTGGACCCTATGGCTACACCTTC. It specifies CATSSFSGPYGYTF.

The gene calls are TRBV19 and TRBJ2-5; D unresolved. The length of the CDR3 is 13 residues. The germline V gene has CDR1 LNHDA and CDR2 SQIVND (reference sequence). Trimming stripped 5 bases from V and 8 bases from J, with 15 bases between. The CDR3 DNA follows: TGTGCCAGTAGTTTTCCGGACGCGGCCACCCAGTACTTC. It codes for CASSFPDAATQYF.

This chain uses TRBV7-2 with TRBJ1-1; D possibly corresponds to TRBD1 (6 bases). With 6 bases removed from V and 10 bases from J, the gap between germline ends came to 18 bases. Germline values: CDR1 SGHTA, CDR2 FQGNSA. This CDR3 comprises 13 residues. The CDR3 loop reads CASSSGQLGRAFF. CDR3 in DNA: TGTGCCAGCAGTTCTGGACAGCTGGGTCGAGCTTTCTTT.